These 26 T cell receptor beta chains originate from one sample sequenced in a study of cytomegalovirus exposure and HLA in healthy donors. Using immunoSEQ multiplex PCR, the repertoire was profiled, and TCRdb retains in-frame clones only, with some absent. The table includes some 170,000 clones, around nine tenths detected once. The sample taken for sequencing was PBMCs. The receptors stem from a young woman in good health and CMV-seronegative.

This clone was counted a few times. The rearrangement uses TRBV4-1 and TRBJ1-5; D possibly corresponds to TRBD1 (5 bases). Trimming cost V 3 bases and J 0 bases, with 15 bases left between them. The CDR3 spans 17 residues. Germline V gene data show CDR1 as MGHRA and CDR2 as YSYEKL. The CDR3 is CASSQGPKGYSNQPQHF. In DNA form, the CDR3 reads TGCGCCAGCAGCCAGGGGCCCAAGGGGTATAGCAATCAGCCCCAGCATTTT.

The chain employs TRBV2 and TRBJ2-7; D possibly corresponds to TRBD2 (5 bases). The CDR3 consists of 15 residues. The germline V gene encodes CDR1 SNHLY and CDR2 FYNNEI. Trimming pared 3 bases from V and 7 bases from J, leaving 19 bases between. CDR3 region: CASSDPKAQSGEQYF. The CDR3 DNA reads as TGTGCCAGCAGTGACCCCAAGGCACAGTCGGGAGAGCAGTACTTC. Using reference TRBV2 and TRBJ2-7 for the parts outside the CDR3, the full variable domain is EPEVTQTPSHQVTQMGQEVILRCVPISNHLYFYWYRQILGQKVEFLVSFYNNEISEKSEIFDDQFSVERPDGSNFTLKIRSTKLEDSAMYFCASSDPKAQSGEQYFGPGTRLTVT.

The J gene is TRBJ1-1, the V gene TRBV27, with D possibly being TRBD1 (6 bases). V lost 3 bases and J 8 bases, leaving 16 bases between the germline ends. The CDR3 has 14 amino acids. From germline, CDR1 is MNHEY and CDR2 SMNVEV (reference sequence). The CDR3 spells CASSFGRGAREAFF. Written as DNA, the CDR3 is TGTGCCAGCAGTTTCGGCAGGGGTGCTCGAGAAGCTTTCTTT.

The chain employs TRBV9 and TRBJ2-7; perhaps TRBD2 as D (6 bases). Germline V CDR1 and CDR2: SGDLS, YYNGEE. The CDR3 has 18 amino acids. With 0 bases removed from V and 7 bases from J, the gap between germline ends came to 26 bases. The CDR3 DNA follows: TGTGCCAGCAGCGTAGAAGGGTTGCCCTGGGAGGTGACGGGTGAGCAGTACTTC. Protein product: CASSVEGLPWEVTGEQYF.

The chain joins TRBV6-5 to TRBJ2-1, with 11 positions matching TRBD2. Germline values: CDR1 MNHEY, CDR2 SVGAGI. V gave up 2 bases and J gave up 8 bases; unmatched junction bases: 8. This CDR3 is 16 amino acids long. CDR3 DNA: TGTGCCAGCAGTTACGGCTCCCTAGCGGGGGGAGATGAGCAGTTCTTC. Amino acids: CASSYGSLAGGDEQFF.

V and J are TRBV6-5 and TRBJ2-1; 9 bases map to TRBD2. The germline gives CDR1 MNHEY, CDR2 SVGAGI. The CDR3 spans 16 residues. The ends lost 4 bases at V and 2 bases at J; junction bases unmatched: 6. The CDR3 DNA reads TGTGCCAGCAGTTCCTCTAGCGGGAACCCCTACAATGAGCAGTTCTTC. Translation: CASSSSSGNPYNEQFF.

The V gene is TRBV15, the J gene TRBJ1-6; 8 bases align to TRBD1. After removal of 0 bases from V and 6 bases from J, the junction contained 1 base not matched to a gene. Germline V CDR1 and CDR2: LNHNV, YYDKDF (reference sequence). The length of the CDR3 is 15 residues. The CDR3 loop is CATSRDRGLNSPLHF. CDR3 bases: TGTGCCACCAGCAGAGACAGGGGGCTTAATTCACCCCTCCACTTT.

The chain uses TRBV10-3 and TRBJ2-3; a weak D match, TRBD2 (6 bases). Germline loops: CDR1 ENHRY, CDR2 SYGVKD. The CDR3 consists of 14 residues. The DNA of the CDR3 is TGTGCAACCTGGAGGGGCGGTGTCACAGATACGCAGTATTTT. Residues: CATWRGGVTDTQYF.

The CDR3 coding sequence is TGTGCCAGCAGCGCGACAGGATCTCGAGGAAACACCATATATTTT. This gives the protein CASSATGSRGNTIYF. V gene TRBV7-9 combines with J gene TRBJ1-3, with D maybe TRBD1 (6 bases). Germline V lookup: CDR1 SEHNR, CDR2 FQNEAQ (reference sequence). CDR3 length: 15 residues. V was shortened by 5 bases and J by 4 bases, with 15 bases between the two germline ends.

This chain joins TRBV27 and TRBJ1-5, with D uncertain. V lost 3 bases and J lost 1, with 10 bases in between. Germline V lookup: CDR1 MNHEY, CDR2 SMNVEV (reference sequence). CDR3 length: 15 amino acids. The CDR3 nucleotides are TGTGCCAGCAGTTTGCCAGGTCGGAGCAATCAGCCCCAGCATTTT. Translated, it gives CASSLPGRSNQPQHF.

The chain has TRBV6-5 and TRBJ1-5; the D is unclear. The CDR3 extends over 14 amino acids. V dropped 7 bases and J dropped 5 bases, with 15 bases sitting between them. Germline V gives CDR1 MNHEY, CDR2 SVGAGI. CDR3 loop: CASTRYREYQPQHF. CDR3 coding DNA: TGTGCCAGCACTCGCTATCGGGAGTATCAGCCCCAGCATTTT.

The chain is built from TRBV5-1 and TRBJ2-7; TRBD1 matches at 7 bases. The length of the CDR3 is 15 residues. Germline values: CDR1 SGHRS, CDR2 YFSETQ. Trimming at V came to 1 base and at J to 3 bases, leaving 7 bases not matched to a gene. CDR3 protein: CASSLISGQVYEQYF. The CDR3 DNA is TGCGCCAGCAGCTTGATATCCGGACAGGTCTACGAGCAGTACTTC.

The V and J genes are TRBV5-4 and TRBJ1-2; weak D call: TRBD1 (5 bases). The CDR3 covers 13 residues. Germline V gene sequence: CDR1 SGHNT, CDR2 YYREEE (reference sequence). The V and J ends lost 4 bases and 2 bases respectively, with 9 bases between them. CDR3 protein: CASSRTLNYGYTF. The DNA for the CDR3 is TGTGCCAGCAGCAGGACACTGAACTATGGCTACACCTTC.

The V gene is TRBV9, the J gene TRBJ2-7, with 10 bases lining up with TRBD2. Germline CDR1 is SGDLS and CDR2 is YYNGEE. Trimming removed 2 bases from V and 2 bases from J; junction bases left unmatched: 7. The CDR3 runs to 16 residues. CDR3 sequence: CASSVGLAGETYEQYF. CDR3 in DNA: TGTGCCAGCAGCGTGGGGCTAGCGGGGGAGACCTACGAGCAGTACTTC.

This clone was detected once. The chain combines TRBV6-5 with TRBJ1-1; a possible D gene is TRBD1 (5 bases). Germline V gene data show CDR1 as MNHEY and CDR2 as SVGAGI. The CDR3 consists of 15 residues. V lost 4 bases and J lost 0, with 12 bases in between. CDR3 protein: CASSFRIGVNTEAFF. The CDR3 nucleotides are TGTGCCAGCAGTTTTAGAATAGGGGTGAACACTGAAGCTTTCTTT.

V is TRBV30 and J is TRBJ2-6; tentatively, D is TRBD2 (6 bases). Looked up from germline, CDR1 is GTSNPN and CDR2 is SVGIG (reference sequence). This CDR3 spans 15 amino acids. Deletions cut 0 bases from V and 4 bases from J, with 10 bases between. The CDR3 here is CAWSVRGGGANVLTF. CDR3 DNA: TGTGCCTGGAGTGTGCGGGGAGGCGGGGCCAACGTCCTGACTTTC.

The chain couples TRBV13 to TRBJ2-7; the match to TRBD1 covers 9 bases. The CDR3 is made up of 18 amino acids. V shed 0 bases and J 0 bases; nucleotides not matched to a gene: 9. Germline V CDR1 and CDR2: PRHDT, FYEKMQ (reference sequence). CDR3 sequence (DNA): TGTGCCAGCAGCTTAGGCCCTATTGGGGGACAGGGCTCCTACGAGCAGTACTTC. Its protein is CASSLGPIGGQGSYEQYF.

This clone came up a few times. The chain uses TRBV2 and TRBJ2-1; 7 nucleotides line up with TRBD1. Germline loops: CDR1 SNHLY, CDR2 FYNNEI. J lost 15 bases, V lost 3 bases, and 5 bases had no gene match. The CDR3 spans 11 residues. CDR3 in DNA: TGTGCCAGCAGTGAGACAGGGAATCCGTTCTTC. Translated: CASSETGNPFF.

The V call is TRBV29-1, the J call TRBJ2-1, with D perhaps matching TRBD1 (5 bases). Between the trimmed V and J ends, which lost 6 bases and 2 bases, there was a span of 17 bases. Germline V gene data show CDR1 as SQVTM and CDR2 as ANQGSEA. The CDR3 runs to 15 residues. CDR3 in DNA: TGCAGCGTAGCCGGGTCCCAAGGGGCCTACAATGAGCAGTTCTTC. It encodes CSVAGSQGAYNEQFF.

J is TRBJ1-2 and V is TRBV5-6; perhaps TRBD1 as D (5 bases). From germline, CDR1 is SGHDT and CDR2 YYEEEE. With 2 bases removed from V and 5 bases from J, the gap between germline ends came to 19 bases. This CDR3 region has 16 residues. Here the CDR3 reads CASSLDSHDIPYGYTF. CDR3 in DNA: TGTGCCAGCAGCTTAGACAGCCACGACATACCTTATGGCTACACCTTC.

This clone was counted once. The same CDR3 can be traced to other DNA sequences in this sample. V gene TRBV30 combines with J gene TRBJ1-2, with 8 nucleotides matching TRBD1. The V gene's germline CDR1 is GTSNPN and CDR2 SVGIG (reference sequence). V shed 0 bases, J shed 3 bases, and the junction held 0 bases outside the gene matches. The CDR3 is 13 amino acids. The CDR3 spells CAWSVQGDYGYTF. CDR3 DNA: TGTGCCTGGAGTGTACAGGGGGACTATGGCTACACCTTC. Supplemented by reference TRBV30 and TRBJ1-2, the full variable domain reads SQTIHQWPATLVQPVGSPLSLECTVEGTSNPNLYWYRQAAGRGLQLLFYSVGIGQISSEVPQNLSASRPQDRQFILSSKKLLLSDSGFYLCAWSVQGDYGYTFGSGTRLTVV.

The chain uses TRBV9 and TRBJ1-3, with a tentative D call TRBD1 (6 bases). Germline V gene lookup returns CDR1 SGDLS and CDR2 YYNGEE. The ends were cut back, 2 bases at V and 1 base at J, with 13 bases in the middle. This CDR3 contains 16 residues. This chain's CDR3 is CASSVLGGLSGNTIYF. In DNA, the CDR3 is TGTGCCAGCAGCGTCCTGGGGGGGCTATCTGGAAACACCATATATTTT.

This rearrangement joins TRBV5-6 to TRBJ1-2, with a tentative D call TRBD1 (6 bases). V was shortened by 4 bases and J by 4 bases, with 14 bases between the two germline ends. Per the germline V gene, CDR1 is SGHDT and CDR2 is YYEEEE. CDR3 length equals 14 residues. The CDR3 protein is CASSPVGQFYGYTF. For the CDR3, the DNA is TGTGCCAGCAGCCCCGTCGGACAGTTCTATGGCTACACCTTC.

The chain links TRBV4-3 to TRBJ1-2; TRBD1 is a possible D gene (6 bases). Germline V gives CDR1 LGHNA, CDR2 YSLEER. The CDR3 runs 14 residues. Trimming took 0 bases from V and 5 from J, leaving 10 bases between them. CDR3 bases: TGCGCCAGCAGCCAAGAGAGGGGGTGGTATGGCTACACCTTC. It encodes CASSQERGWYGYTF.

The chain carries TRBV19 and TRBJ2-1, with 11 bases that match TRBD2. Trimming cost V 9 bases and J 1 base; bases outside gene matches: 5. This CDR3 is built from 15 residues. Germline V gene lookup returns CDR1 LNHDA and CDR2 SQIVND (reference sequence). Here the CDR3 DNA reads TGTGCCAGCAAAACTAGCGGGGGTTCCTACAATGAGCAGTTCTTC. Amino acids: CASKTSGGSYNEQFF. Full variable domain (outside the CDR3, taken from reference TRBV19 and TRBJ2-1): DGGITQSPKYLFRKEGQNVTLSCEQNLNHDAMYWYRQDPGQGLRLIYYSQIVNDFQKGDIAEGYSVSREKKESFPLTVTSAQKNPTAFYLCASKTSGGSYNEQFFGPGTRLTVL.

The rearrangement joins TRBV11-3 to TRBJ2-1; D gene uncertain. Trimming took off 1 base at V and 8 bases at J, with 9 bases between the two ends. The CDR3 has 13 amino acids. CDR1 and CDR2 from the germline V gene are SGHNT and YENEEA. CDR3 DNA: TGTGCCAGCAGCTTAGGTCAGGCCGATGAGCAGTTCTTC. Its translation: CASSLGQADEQFF.